The source of this T cell receptor beta chain is a study of post-analysis software for immune sequencing data. Study-level background: Clinical courses comprised relapsing-remitting, secondary progressive and progressive-relapsing multiple sclerosis. Regarding the study as a whole: Patients used five TRBV segments, including TRBV5-6, TRBV5-1 and TRBV20-1, more often than controls. Those with multiple sclerosis, the patient group, showed significantly lower normalized Chao1 diversity than controls.

Concerning this clonotype itself: The antigen remains undetermined.

Every TCR beta cDNA library bore unique molecular identifiers. TCRdb passed the PCR reads through MiXCR, listing each CDR3 protein once. The sample lists about 460,000 distinct CDR3 sequences, roughly 46% seen once, with around 10% in the top ten. Germline CDR1 is SEHNR and CDR2 is FQNEAQ (reference sequence). The length of the CDR3 is 14 residues. Sequencing input: blood. The chain has TRBV7-9 and TRBJ2-4, with 9 bases lining up with TRBD1. The J call is uncertain, as TRBJ2-7 better fits the DNA end. The clonotype originates from a girl aged 5-17 years with multiple sclerosis. CDR3 amino acids: CANNNPGQGYEQYF. Written as DNA, the CDR3 is TGTGCCAACAACAACCCGGGACAGGGTTACGAGCAGTACTTC.